These 20 T cell receptor beta chains were sequenced from one sample in a study of blood T cell repertoires in COVID-19. Produced via immunoSEQ multiplex PCR; TCRdb's table is partial and in-frame only. The data contain about 180,000 clones, about four fifths of them singletons. The material sequenced was peripheral blood. The receptors come from a man between 65 and 80 years old with active or convalescent COVID-19.

The chain couples TRBV6-1 to TRBJ2-7; a possible D gene is TRBD1 (5 bases). The germline V gene encodes CDR1 MNHNS and CDR2 SASEGT. This CDR3 comprises 14 residues. Trimming stripped 3 bases from V and 2 bases from J, with 11 bases between. In DNA form, the CDR3 reads TGTGCCAGCAGTGAGCCAGGGCTTCCCTACGAGCAGTACTTC. As protein: CASSEPGLPYEQYF.

This chain uses TRBV5-4 with TRBJ2-7; 14 bases agree with TRBD2. CDR1 and CDR2 (germline): SGHNT, YYREEE (reference sequence). This CDR3 has 17 residues. Unmatched junction bases numbered 11, after V lost 4 bases and J lost 5 bases. In DNA, the CDR3 is TGTGCCAGCAGCCCCAGACTAGCGGGAGGGCCTTTCCACGAGCAGTACTTC. Translated: CASSPRLAGGPFHEQYF.

The table lists this clone with a count of one. The chain combines TRBV14 with TRBJ2-1; D might be TRBD2 (5 bases). Germline V gene sequence: CDR1 SGHDN, CDR2 FVKESK. With 2 bases removed from V and 4 bases from J, the gap between germline ends came to 9 bases. The CDR3 sequence is 14 residues long. The CDR3 sequence is CASSQSSGYNEQFF. The CDR3 region has the DNA TGTGCCAGCAGCCAAAGTTCGGGGTACAATGAGCAGTTCTTC.

CDR3 nucleotide sequence: TGTGCCTGGAGTGGTGAGGGATCCTACGAGCAGTACTTC. It yields the protein CAWSGEGSYEQYF. The chain employs TRBV30 and TRBJ2-7; tentative D call: TRBD2 (5 bases). Trimming removed 1 base from V and 1 base from J, with 8 bases in between. Germline V CDR1 and CDR2: GTSNPN, SVGIG (reference sequence). This CDR3 spans 13 amino acids.

This chain joins TRBV6-1 and TRBJ1-5; 9 bases fit TRBD1. The CDR3 extends over 16 amino acids. V shed 3 bases and J 2 bases; nucleotides not matched to a gene: 5. CDR1 and CDR2 from the germline V gene are MNHNS and SASEGT. The CDR3: CASSEVWTGGNQPQHF. CDR3 sequence (DNA): TGTGCCAGCAGTGAGGTTTGGACAGGGGGCAATCAGCCCCAGCATTTT.

The chain uses TRBV28 and TRBJ1-1, with D possibly TRBD1 on 5 matching bases. This CDR3 is built from 12 residues. V was pared by 4 bases and J by 3 bases, with 6 bases between. Germline CDR1 is MDHEN and CDR2 is SYDVKM. The CDR3 is CASSSTDTEAFF. In DNA, the CDR3 is TGTGCCAGCAGTTCGACAGACACTGAAGCTTTCTTT.

This clone has a count of ten or more. The chain carries TRBV6-1 and TRBJ1-1; a weak D match, TRBD1 (5 bases). With 1 base removed from V and 5 bases from J, the gap between germline ends came to 8 bases. CDR3 length: 13 residues. CDR1 MNHNS and CDR2 SASEGT come from the germline V gene. CDR3: CASSEVGGTEAFF. CDR3 nucleotides: TGTGCCAGCAGTGAAGTTGGGGGGACTGAAGCTTTCTTT.

The chain links TRBV4-2 to TRBJ1-4; no clear D gene. Germline-derived CDR1 and CDR2 are LGHNA and YNFKEQ. The CDR3 extends over 15 amino acids. The V and J ends lost 7 bases and 0 bases respectively, with 12 bases between them. As DNA, the CDR3 is TGTGCCAGCACCGATGATGAGGCAACTAATGAAAAACTGTTTTTT. Encoded protein: CASTDDEATNEKLFF.

The chain couples TRBV10-3 to TRBJ1-1; maybe TRBD1 (6 bases). CDR1 and CDR2 from the germline V gene are ENHRY and SYGVKD. V lost 4 bases to trimming and J lost 1 base, with 13 bases between them. The CDR3 spans 15 residues. The DNA of the CDR3 is TGTGCCATCAGTGCGGGGGGGGCCCCGAACACTGAAGCTTTCTTT. Its protein product is CAISAGGAPNTEAFF.

In nucleotides, the CDR3 is TGTGCCAGCAGTGCACGTACAAATGAGCAGTTCTTC. Protein: CASSARTNEQFF. The chain couples TRBV2 to TRBJ2-1; unclear D gene. Deletions cut 4 bases from V and 7 bases from J, with 8 bases between. The CDR3 spans 12 residues. Germline-derived CDR1 and CDR2 are SNHLY and FYNNEI.

This chain uses TRBV6-1 with TRBJ2-3; no clear D. V was pared by 2 bases and J by 9 bases, with 12 bases between. This CDR3 has 13 residues. Germline assignment: CDR1 MNHNS and CDR2 SASEGT. CDR3 sequence: CASSEQKRATQYF. CDR3 in DNA: TGTGCCAGCAGTGAACAAAAGAGAGCCACGCAGTATTTT.

CDR3 loop: CASSLWEPGQGSANTEAFF. CDR3 DNA sequence: TGTGCCAGCAGTTTATGGGAACCGGGACAGGGTAGTGCGAACACTGAAGCTTTCTTT. The gene calls are TRBV27 and TRBJ1-1; TRBD1 agrees at 9 bases. The J segment lost 1 base and the V segment lost 1 base, leaving 13 bases of the junction unmatched. This CDR3 region has 19 residues. Germline loops: CDR1 MNHEY, CDR2 SMNVEV (reference sequence).

This clone was recorded a few times. The V and J genes are TRBV18 and TRBJ2-7; D is ambiguous. V was shortened by 3 bases and J by 4 bases, with 13 bases between the two germline ends. Germline assignment: CDR1 KGHSH and CDR2 LQKENI. The CDR3 runs 14 residues. The CDR3 reads CASSPLASPYEQYF. The CDR3 nucleotides read TGTGCCAGCTCACCCCTGGCTAGTCCGTACGAGCAGTACTTC.

The chain is built from TRBV11-2 and TRBJ1-1, with a weak D call TRBD1 (5 bases). Between the trimmed V and J ends, which lost 3 bases and 3 bases, there was a span of 17 bases. CDR1 and CDR2 from the germline V gene are SGHAT and FQNNGV. The CDR3 runs 16 residues. The CDR3 DNA reads as TGTGCCAGCAGCTTCGGGGGTGCGGCAGGCCACACTGAAGCTTTCTTT. Its protein product is CASSFGGAAGHTEAFF.

The chain joins TRBV27 to TRBJ2-7; the D gene is possibly TRBD1 (6 bases). Trimming left V 5 bases short and J 3 bases short, with 17 bases between. The CDR3 contains 15 residues. CDR1 MNHEY and CDR2 SMNVEV come from the germline V gene (reference sequence). The CDR3 DNA reads TGTGCCAGCAGTCCCGAGGGGGTCACGAACTACGAGCAGTACTTC. Encoded protein: CASSPEGVTNYEQYF.

The sample holds a few counts of this clone. This rearrangement joins TRBV2 to TRBJ2-3; 10 nucleotides agree with TRBD2. The trim removed 6 bases at V and 3 bases at J, leaving 6 bases unmatched. CDR1 is SNHLY and CDR2 is FYNNEI in the germline V gene. The CDR3 runs 15 residues. CDR3 nucleotides: TGTGCCAGCAGCTTACTAGCGGGGATGACAGATACGCAGTATTTT. It encodes CASSLLAGMTDTQYF.

In DNA, the CDR3 is TGTGCCAGCAGCGTATTCCCCGGGACAGAGAATGAAAAACTGTTTTTT. Protein: CASSVFPGTENEKLFF. V gene TRBV9 combines with J gene TRBJ1-4, with 7 nucleotides matching TRBD1. The V segment lost 1 base and the J segment 5 bases; nucleotides outside the gene matches: 8. CDR3 size: 16 residues. The germline gives CDR1 SGDLS, CDR2 YYNGEE. The complete variable domain, with remaining parts taken from reference TRBV9 and TRBJ1-4, reads DSGVTQTPKHLITATGQRVTLRCSPRSGDLSVYWYQQSLDQGLQFLIQYYNGEERAKGNILERFSAQQFPDLHSELNLSSLELGDSALYFCASSVFPGTENEKLFFGSGTQLSVL.

J is TRBJ1-3 and V is TRBV3-1 (or the pseudogene TRBV3-2), with a weak D call TRBD1 (5 bases). Deletions cut 0 bases from V and 11 bases from J, with 14 bases between. The CDR3 length is 14 residues. Germline V gene sequence: CDR1 LGHDT, CDR2 YNNKEL (reference sequence). The chain's CDR3 is CASSQDGQGSPIYF. In nucleotides, the CDR3 is TGTGCCAGCAGCCAAGATGGCCAGGGCAGCCCCATATATTTT.

The V and J genes are TRBV30 and TRBJ1-4; 7 bases fit TRBD1. Germline V gene sequence: CDR1 GTSNPN, CDR2 SVGIG (reference sequence). The ends lost 0 bases at V and 7 bases at J; junction bases unmatched: 2. The CDR3 is made up of 13 amino acids. CDR3 sequence: CAWSVQGTEKLFF. Written as DNA, the CDR3 is TGTGCCTGGAGTGTACAGGGGACTGAAAAACTGTTTTTT. Based on the CDR3 plus reference TRBV30 and TRBJ1-4, the full variable domain is SQTIHQWPATLVQPVGSPLSLECTVEGTSNPNLYWYRQAAGRGLQLLFYSVGIGQISSEVPQNLSASRPQDRQFILSSKKLLLSDSGFYLCAWSVQGTEKLFFGSGTQLSVL.

The chain carries TRBV5-1 and TRBJ1-1, with 7 bases lining up with TRBD1. Germline V gene sequence: CDR1 SGHRS, CDR2 YFSETQ. With V trimmed by 3 bases and J by 1 base, 6 bases remained unmatched. This CDR3 is built from 15 residues. CDR3 DNA: TGCGCCAGCAGCTATACAGGGGCTTCGAACACTGAAGCTTTCTTT. It codes for CASSYTGASNTEAFF.